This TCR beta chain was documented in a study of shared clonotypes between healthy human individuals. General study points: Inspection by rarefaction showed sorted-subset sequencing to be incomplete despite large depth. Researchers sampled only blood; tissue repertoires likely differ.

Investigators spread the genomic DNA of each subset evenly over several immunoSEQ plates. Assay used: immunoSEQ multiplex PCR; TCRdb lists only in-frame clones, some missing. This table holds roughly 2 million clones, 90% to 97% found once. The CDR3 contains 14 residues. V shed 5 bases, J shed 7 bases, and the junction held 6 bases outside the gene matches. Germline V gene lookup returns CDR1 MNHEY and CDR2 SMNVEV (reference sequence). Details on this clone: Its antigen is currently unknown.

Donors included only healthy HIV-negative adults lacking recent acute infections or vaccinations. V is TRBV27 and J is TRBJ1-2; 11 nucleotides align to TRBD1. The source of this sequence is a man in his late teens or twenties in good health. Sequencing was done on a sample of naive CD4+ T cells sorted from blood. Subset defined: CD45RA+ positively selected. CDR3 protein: CASSPGQGAVGYTF. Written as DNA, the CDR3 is TGTGCCAGCAGTCCTGGACAGGGGGCTGTTGGCTACACCTTC.